This section outlines one TCR beta chain sequence together with its context. This sample is part of a study of early T cells in non-severe SARS-CoV-2 infection. Individual cDNA molecules received unique molecular identifiers during library preparation. TCRdb re-analysed the 5' RACE reads in MiXCR, keeping a single row per CDR3 protein. Altogether some 66,000 distinct CDR3 sequences are present, roughly 9.1% being singletons, with the ten largest covering 3.2%. V was trimmed by 3 bases and J by 0 bases, leaving 7 bases between them. CDR3 length: 13 residues. The germline V gene has CDR1 SGHRS and CDR2 YFSETQ.

The sequenced sample was whole blood. This sequence was found in an adult who was a healthcare worker with PCR-confirmed SARS-CoV-2 infection or an uninfected control (not recorded which). The chain carries TRBV5-1 and TRBJ2-7; D unclear. CDR3 nucleotide sequence: TGCGCCAGCAGCTGGCAGCTCTCCTACGAGCAGTACTTC. This translates into CASSWQLSYEQYF.